This T cell receptor beta chain was obtained from a study of T-cell memory formation after mild COVID-19. MiXCR, applied by TCRdb to the 5' RACE reads, yields one record per CDR3 protein. This table holds some 250,000 distinct CDR3 sequences, roughly 17% found once. Looked up from germline, CDR1 is MNHEY and CDR2 is SMNVEV (reference sequence). J was trimmed by 6 bases and V by 6 bases; bases with no gene match: 0. CDR3 length equals 14 residues. The TCR originated in a young man who had mild COVID-19 (a few samples of this study predate the infection). Cell type and time point are not known. The chain has TRBV27 and TRBJ2-2; TRBD2 agrees at 14 bases. Sequencing was carried out using PBMCs or a T cell subset sorted from them (not recorded which). The chain's CDR3 is CASRGLAGAGELFF. The CDR3, as DNA: TGTGCCAGCAGGGGACTAGCGGGGGCCGGGGAGCTGTTTTTT.